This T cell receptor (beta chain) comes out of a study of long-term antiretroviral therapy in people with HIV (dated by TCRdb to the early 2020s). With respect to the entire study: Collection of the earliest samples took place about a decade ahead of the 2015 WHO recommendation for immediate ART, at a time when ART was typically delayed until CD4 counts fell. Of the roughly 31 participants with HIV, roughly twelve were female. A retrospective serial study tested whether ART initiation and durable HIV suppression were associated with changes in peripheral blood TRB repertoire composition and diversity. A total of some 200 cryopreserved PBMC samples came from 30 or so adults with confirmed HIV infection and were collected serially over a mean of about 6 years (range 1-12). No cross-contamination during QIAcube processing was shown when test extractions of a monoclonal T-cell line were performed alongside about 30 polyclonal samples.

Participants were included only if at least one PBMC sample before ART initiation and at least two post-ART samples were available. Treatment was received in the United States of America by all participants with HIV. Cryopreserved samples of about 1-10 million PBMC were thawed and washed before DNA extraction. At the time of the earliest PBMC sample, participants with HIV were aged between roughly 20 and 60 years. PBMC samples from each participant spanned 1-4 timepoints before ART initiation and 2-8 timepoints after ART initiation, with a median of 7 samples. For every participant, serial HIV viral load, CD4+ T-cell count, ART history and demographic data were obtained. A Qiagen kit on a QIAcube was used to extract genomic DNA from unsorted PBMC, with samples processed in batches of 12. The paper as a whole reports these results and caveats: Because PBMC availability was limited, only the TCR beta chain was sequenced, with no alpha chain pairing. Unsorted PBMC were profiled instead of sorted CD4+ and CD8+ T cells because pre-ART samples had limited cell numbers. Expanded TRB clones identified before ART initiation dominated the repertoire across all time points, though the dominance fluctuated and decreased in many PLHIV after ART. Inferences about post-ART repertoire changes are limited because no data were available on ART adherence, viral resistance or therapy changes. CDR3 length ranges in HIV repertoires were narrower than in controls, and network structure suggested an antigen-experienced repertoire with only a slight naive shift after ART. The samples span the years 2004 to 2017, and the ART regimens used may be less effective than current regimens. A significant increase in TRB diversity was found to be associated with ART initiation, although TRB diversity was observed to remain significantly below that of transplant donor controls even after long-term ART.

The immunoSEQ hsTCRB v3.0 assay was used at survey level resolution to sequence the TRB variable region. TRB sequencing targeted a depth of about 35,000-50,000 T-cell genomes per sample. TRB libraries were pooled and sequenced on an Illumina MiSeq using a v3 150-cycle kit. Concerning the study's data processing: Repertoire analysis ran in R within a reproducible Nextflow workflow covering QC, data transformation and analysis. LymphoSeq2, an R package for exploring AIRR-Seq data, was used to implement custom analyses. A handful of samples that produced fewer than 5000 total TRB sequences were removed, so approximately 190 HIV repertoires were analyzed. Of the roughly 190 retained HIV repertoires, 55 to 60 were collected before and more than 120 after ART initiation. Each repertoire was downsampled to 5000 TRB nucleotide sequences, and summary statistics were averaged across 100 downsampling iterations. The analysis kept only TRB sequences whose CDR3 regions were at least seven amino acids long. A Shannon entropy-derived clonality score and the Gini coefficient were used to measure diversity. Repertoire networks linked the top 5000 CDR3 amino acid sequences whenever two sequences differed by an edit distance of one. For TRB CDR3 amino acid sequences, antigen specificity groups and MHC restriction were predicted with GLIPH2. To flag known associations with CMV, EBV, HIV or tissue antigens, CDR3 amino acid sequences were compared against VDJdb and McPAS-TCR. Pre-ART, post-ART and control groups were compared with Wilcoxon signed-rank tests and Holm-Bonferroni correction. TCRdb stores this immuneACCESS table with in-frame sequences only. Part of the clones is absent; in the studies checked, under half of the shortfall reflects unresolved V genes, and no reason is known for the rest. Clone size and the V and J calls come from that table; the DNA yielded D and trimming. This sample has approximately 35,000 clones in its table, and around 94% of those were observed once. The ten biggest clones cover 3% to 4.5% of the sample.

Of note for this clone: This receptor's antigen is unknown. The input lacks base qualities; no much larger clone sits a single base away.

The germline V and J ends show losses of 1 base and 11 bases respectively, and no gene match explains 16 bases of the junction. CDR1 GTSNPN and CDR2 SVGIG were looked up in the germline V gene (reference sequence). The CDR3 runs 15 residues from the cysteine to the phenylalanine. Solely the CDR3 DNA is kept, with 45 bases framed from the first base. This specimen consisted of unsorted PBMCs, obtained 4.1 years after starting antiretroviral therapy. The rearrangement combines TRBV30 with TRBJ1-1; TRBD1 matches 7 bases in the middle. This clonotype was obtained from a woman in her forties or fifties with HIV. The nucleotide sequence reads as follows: TGTGCCTGGAGTGATAGGACAGGTTTAGTTTTTGGGGCTTTCTTT. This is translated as CAWSDRTGLVFGAFF.